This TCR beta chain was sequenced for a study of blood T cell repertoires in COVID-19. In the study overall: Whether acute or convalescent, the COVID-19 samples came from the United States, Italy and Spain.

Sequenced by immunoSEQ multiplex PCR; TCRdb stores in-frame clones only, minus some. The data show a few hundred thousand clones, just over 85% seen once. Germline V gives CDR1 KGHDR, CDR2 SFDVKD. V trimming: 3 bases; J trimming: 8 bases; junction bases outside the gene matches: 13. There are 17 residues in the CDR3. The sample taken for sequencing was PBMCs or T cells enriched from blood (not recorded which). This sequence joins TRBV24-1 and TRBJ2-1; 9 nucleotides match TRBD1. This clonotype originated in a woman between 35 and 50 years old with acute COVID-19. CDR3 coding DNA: TGTGCCACCAGTGATCCCCCGGGGACAGGGCCCATAGATGAGCAGTTCTTC. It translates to CATSDPPGTGPIDEQFF.